This T cell receptor (beta chain) was captured by sequencing in a study of T cell responses to AZD1222 COVID-19 vaccine. Overall study results and limits: Sampled repertoires all dated from after the peak T cell response. A mostly white British donor set with more females was recruited, and clonal diversity was possibly underestimated. Increased Spike-specific TCR breadth and depth were observed after two AZD1222 doses.

About this clone itself: Its antigen remains unidentified.

CDR1 is KGHDR, CDR2 SFDVKD, per germline. Trimming pared 9 bases from V and 4 bases from J, leaving 17 bases between. The CDR3 is 14 amino acids. The repertoire was sequenced with immunoSEQ multiplex PCR; TCRdb's copy has only in-frame clones and lacks some. Here the sample spans about 120,000 clones, 87% being singletons. This sequence joins TRBV24-1 and TRBJ1-2; weak D call: TRBD1 (5 bases). This clonotype was sampled from an adult who received the AZD1222 COVID-19 vaccine. The material sequenced was peripheral blood, taken 28 days after the second AZD1222 dose. CDR3 residues: CATSGGAGGYGYTF. The CDR3 DNA follows: TGTGCCACCTCTGGTGGGGCAGGTGGCTATGGCTACACCTTC.